Listed below are T cell receptor beta chains from one sample, sequenced in a study of blood T cell repertoires in COVID-19. Produced via immunoSEQ multiplex PCR; TCRdb's table is partial and in-frame only. Of around 300,000 clones listed, 86% were seen once; the top ten hold about 3%. The sequenced material came from peripheral blood. The source is a woman aged 25-40 years with active or convalescent COVID-19. Each CDR3 is given with its conserved first and last residue. The D gene is left open where the match is weak. Rows may omit the clone size; those that give it use once, few, many or a size class.

CDR3 protein: CSVEENGSYEQYF
CDR3 DNA: TGCAGCGTTGAAGAGAACGGTTCCTACGAGCAGTACTTC
D gene: NA
clone size: NA
V gene: TRBV29-1
J gene: TRBJ2-7

CDR3 protein: CASSPTGPNQPQHF
CDR3 DNA: TGTGCCAGCAGTCCAACAGGGCCAAATCAGCCCCAGCATTTT
D gene: NA
clone size: few
V gene: TRBV6-5
J gene: TRBJ1-5

CDR3 protein: CATTVWAGNTEAFF
CDR3 DNA: TGCGCCACCACAGTTTGGGCGGGGAACACTGAAGCTTTCTTT
D gene: NA
clone size: few
V gene: TRBV5-1
J gene: TRBJ1-1

CDR3 protein: CASSRQFNTEAFF
CDR3 DNA: TGTGCCAGTAGTCGACAGTTTAACACTGAAGCTTTCTTT
D gene: NA
clone size: NA
V gene: TRBV19
J gene: TRBJ1-1

CDR3 protein: CASSLGPANTGELFF
CDR3 DNA: TGCGCCAGCAGCTTGGGGCCAGCGAACACCGGGGAGCTGTTTTTT
D gene: NA
clone size: NA
V gene: TRBV5-1
J gene: TRBJ2-2

CDR3 protein: CASSRGGQPQHF
CDR3 DNA: TGTGCCAGCAGCCGGGGGGGTCAGCCCCAGCATTTT
D gene: NA
clone size: NA
V gene: TRBV7-8
J gene: TRBJ1-5

CDR3 protein: CASSPAGQPLETQYF
CDR3 DNA: TGTGCCAGCAGCCCCGCGGGACAGCCTTTAGAGACCCAGTACTTC
D gene: NA
clone size: NA
V gene: TRBV5-8
J gene: TRBJ2-5

CDR3 protein: CASNRPGGVGYTF
CDR3 DNA: TGTGCCAGCAACAGACCCGGGGGGGTTGGCTACACCTTC
D gene: NA
clone size: few
V gene: TRBV5-4
J gene: TRBJ1-2

CDR3 protein: CASRTDRVEKLFF
CDR3 DNA: TGTGCCAGCCGGACGGACAGGGTGGAAAAACTGTTTTTT
D gene: TRBD1
clone size: NA
V gene: TRBV18
J gene: TRBJ1-4

CDR3 protein: CASSQTGGTSYEQYF
CDR3 DNA: TGTGCCAGCTCGCAGACAGGGGGGACATCCTACGAGCAGTACTTC
D gene: TRBD1
clone size: NA
V gene: TRBV18
J gene: TRBJ2-7

CDR3 protein: CASSVKQGAGTGELFF
CDR3 DNA: TGTGCCAGCAGCGTCAAACAGGGGGCTGGCACCGGGGAGCTGTTTTTT
D gene: TRBD1
clone size: NA
V gene: TRBV9
J gene: TRBJ2-2

CDR3 protein: CASIETPGNSPLHF
CDR3 DNA: TGCGCCAGCATAGAGACCCCAGGAAATTCACCCCTCCACTTT
D gene: NA
clone size: NA
V gene: TRBV5-1
J gene: TRBJ1-6

CDR3 protein: CASSPGQGGNQPQHF
CDR3 DNA: TGCGCCAGCAGCCCGGGACAGGGTGGCAATCAGCCCCAGCATTTT
D gene: TRBD1
clone size: NA
V gene: TRBV5-1
J gene: TRBJ1-5

CDR3 protein: CASSVGGVADGYTF
CDR3 DNA: TGTGCCAGCAGCGTAGGGGGGGTTGCCGATGGCTACACCTTC
D gene: NA
clone size: NA
V gene: TRBV9
J gene: TRBJ1-2

CDR3 protein: CSAGSNEQYF
CDR3 DNA: TGCAGTGCCGGGTCCAACGAGCAGTACTTC
D gene: NA
clone size: NA
V gene: TRBV20-1
J gene: TRBJ2-7

CDR3 protein: CASSQPGRGDEKLFF
CDR3 DNA: TGTGCCAGCAGTCAGCCGGGACGGGGGGATGAAAAACTGTTTTTT
D gene: NA
clone size: NA
V gene: TRBV28
J gene: TRBJ1-4

CDR3 protein: CASSSTGYNEKLFF
CDR3 DNA: TGTGCCAGCAGTTCTACAGGGTATAATGAAAAACTGTTTTTT
D gene: NA
clone size: NA
V gene: TRBV5-4
J gene: TRBJ1-4

CDR3 protein: CASSDPFGYTF
CDR3 DNA: TGTGCCAGCAGTGATCCGTTTGGCTACACCTTC
D gene: NA
clone size: NA
V gene: TRBV2
J gene: TRBJ1-2

CDR3 protein: CAWSQQAGEKLFF
CDR3 DNA: TGTGCCTGGAGTCAACAGGCGGGAGAAAAACTGTTTTTT
D gene: NA
clone size: NA
V gene: TRBV30
J gene: TRBJ1-4

CDR3 protein: CASSLVAGSGETQYF
CDR3 DNA: TGTGCCAGCAGCTTAGTTGCGGGAAGTGGAGAGACCCAGTACTTC
D gene: NA
clone size: NA
V gene: TRBV7-9
J gene: TRBJ2-5

CDR3 protein: CASSMTGVNTEAFF
CDR3 DNA: TGTGCCAGTAGTATGACGGGGGTGAACACTGAAGCTTTCTTT
D gene: NA
clone size: NA
V gene: TRBV19
J gene: TRBJ1-1

CDR3 protein: CASSPSTERPYEQYF
CDR3 DNA: TGTGCCAGCAGCCCTTCGACGGAGAGGCCCTACGAGCAGTACTTC
D gene: NA
clone size: NA
V gene: TRBV9
J gene: TRBJ2-7

CDR3 protein: CASSGNSATNEKLFF
CDR3 DNA: TGTGCCAGCAGTGGAAACTCAGCGACTAATGAAAAACTGTTTTTT
D gene: NA
clone size: NA
V gene: TRBV6-2/TRBV6-3
J gene: TRBJ1-4

CDR3 protein: CASSFNTGANYGYTF
CDR3 DNA: TGTGCCAGCAGTTTTAATACAGGGGCTAACTATGGCTACACCTTC
D gene: TRBD1
clone size: NA
V gene: TRBV6-5
J gene: TRBJ1-2

CDR3 protein: CASSLGDRAVSYNEQFF
CDR3 DNA: TGTGCCAGCAGTTTAGGCGACAGGGCAGTTTCCTACAATGAGCAGTTCTTC
D gene: TRBD1
clone size: NA
V gene: TRBV27
J gene: TRBJ2-1

CDR3 protein: CASSAGGSQAFF
CDR3 DNA: TGTGCCAGCAGCGCAGGGGGCTCTCAGGCTTTCTTT
D gene: TRBD1
clone size: few
V gene: TRBV7-8
J gene: TRBJ1-1

CDR3 protein: CASSPQKPGTGVNTEAFF
CDR3 DNA: TGTGCCAGCTCACCCCAAAAGCCTGGGACAGGGGTGAACACTGAAGCTTTCTTT
D gene: TRBD1
clone size: once
V gene: TRBV18
J gene: TRBJ1-1

CDR3 protein: CASSPISSYNSPLHF
CDR3 DNA: TGTGCCAGCTCACCTATTAGCTCCTATAATTCACCCCTCCACTTT
D gene: NA
clone size: NA
V gene: TRBV18
J gene: TRBJ1-6

CDR3 protein: CASSEGDRALYEQYF
CDR3 DNA: TGTGCCAGCAGTGAGGGGGACAGGGCGCTATACGAGCAGTACTTC
D gene: TRBD1
clone size: NA
V gene: TRBV2
J gene: TRBJ2-7

CDR3 protein: CASTTPQGGIETQYF
CDR3 DNA: TGTGCCAGCACAACCCCACAGGGGGGGATAGAGACCCAGTACTTC
D gene: NA
clone size: NA
V gene: TRBV28
J gene: TRBJ2-5

CDR3 protein: CASSVDRTQLFF
CDR3 DNA: TGTGCCAGCAGCGTAGACCGGACACAGCTGTTTTTT
D gene: NA
clone size: NA
V gene: TRBV9
J gene: TRBJ2-2

CDR3 protein: CASSHTDRGLGVQQPQHF
CDR3 DNA: TGCGCCAGCAGTCACACAGACAGGGGGCTGGGAGTTCAGCAGCCCCAGCATTTT
D gene: TRBD1
clone size: NA
V gene: TRBV23-1
J gene: TRBJ1-5